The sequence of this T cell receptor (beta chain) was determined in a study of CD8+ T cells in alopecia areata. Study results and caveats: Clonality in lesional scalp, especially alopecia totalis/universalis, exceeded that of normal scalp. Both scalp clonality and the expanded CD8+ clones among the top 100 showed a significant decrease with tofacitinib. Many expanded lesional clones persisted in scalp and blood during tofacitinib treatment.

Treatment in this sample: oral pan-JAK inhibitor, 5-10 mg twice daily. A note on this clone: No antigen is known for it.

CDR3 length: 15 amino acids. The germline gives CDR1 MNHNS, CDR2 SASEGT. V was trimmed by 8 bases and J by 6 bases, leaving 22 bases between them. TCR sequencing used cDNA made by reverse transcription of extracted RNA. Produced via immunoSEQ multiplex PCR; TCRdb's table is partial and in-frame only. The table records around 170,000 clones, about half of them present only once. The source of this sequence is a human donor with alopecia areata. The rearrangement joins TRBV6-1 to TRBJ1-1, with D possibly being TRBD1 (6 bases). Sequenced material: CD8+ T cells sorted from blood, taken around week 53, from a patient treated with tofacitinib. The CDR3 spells CASSTLGARDPEAFF. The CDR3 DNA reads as TGTGCCAGCTCAACCTTGGGGGCGCGGGACCCTGAAGCTTTCTTT.